Following are 2 T cell receptor beta chains from one sample sequenced in a study of Ad26.COV2.S vaccination and SARS-CoV-2 variants. Clones were sequenced by immunoSEQ multiplex PCR, and TCRdb holds only the in-frame ones, with some missing. The repertoire holds 300,000 to 350,000 clones, with roughly 90% as singletons. Treatment indicated: about 20 received Ad26.COV2.S at low or high dose, single or two shots; about 5 received placebo; per-sample allocation not given. After the first vaccine or placebo injection, samples were drawn on day 63. The sample was peripheral blood, taken in a trial of Ad26.COV2.S vaccine versus placebo. These receptors were taken from a person between 18 and 65 years old who received the Ad26.COV2.S COVID-19 vaccine or a placebo.

The chain has TRBV27 and TRBJ2-2, with D uncertain. The CDR3 totals 14 residues. V was pared by 3 bases and J by 2 bases, with 7 bases between. Per germline, CDR1 MNHEY and CDR2 SMNVEV (reference sequence). In DNA, the CDR3 is TGTGCCAGCAGTTTGGCTGTTAACACCGGGGAGCTGTTTTTT. The encoded protein is CASSLAVNTGELFF.

This clone was counted between two and nine times. The V call is TRBV6-1, the J call TRBJ1-1, with D uncertain. The V gene lost 0 bases and the J gene lost 4 bases, with 6 bases spanning the gap. Per germline, CDR1 MNHNS and CDR2 SASEGT. CDR3 length: 13 amino acids. The CDR3 spells CASSEARLTEAFF. CDR3 sequence (DNA): TGTGCCAGCAGTGAAGCGAGGCTCACTGAAGCTTTCTTT.